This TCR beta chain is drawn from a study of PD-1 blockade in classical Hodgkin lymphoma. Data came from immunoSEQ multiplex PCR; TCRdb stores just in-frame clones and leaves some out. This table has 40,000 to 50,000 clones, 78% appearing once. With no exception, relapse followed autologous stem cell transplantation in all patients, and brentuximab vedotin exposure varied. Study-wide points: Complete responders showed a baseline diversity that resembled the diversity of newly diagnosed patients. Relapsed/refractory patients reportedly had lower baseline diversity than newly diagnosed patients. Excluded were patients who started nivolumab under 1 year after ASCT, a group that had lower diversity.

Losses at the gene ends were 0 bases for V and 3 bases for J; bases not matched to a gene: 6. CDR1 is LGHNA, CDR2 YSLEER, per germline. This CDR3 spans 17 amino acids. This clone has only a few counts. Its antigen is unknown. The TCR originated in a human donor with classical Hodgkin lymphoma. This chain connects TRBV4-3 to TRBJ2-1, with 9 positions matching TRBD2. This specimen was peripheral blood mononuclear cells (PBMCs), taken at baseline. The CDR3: CASSQDGLAGIYNEQFF. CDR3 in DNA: TGCGCCAGCAGCCAAGACGGGCTAGCGGGGATCTACAATGAGCAGTTCTTC.